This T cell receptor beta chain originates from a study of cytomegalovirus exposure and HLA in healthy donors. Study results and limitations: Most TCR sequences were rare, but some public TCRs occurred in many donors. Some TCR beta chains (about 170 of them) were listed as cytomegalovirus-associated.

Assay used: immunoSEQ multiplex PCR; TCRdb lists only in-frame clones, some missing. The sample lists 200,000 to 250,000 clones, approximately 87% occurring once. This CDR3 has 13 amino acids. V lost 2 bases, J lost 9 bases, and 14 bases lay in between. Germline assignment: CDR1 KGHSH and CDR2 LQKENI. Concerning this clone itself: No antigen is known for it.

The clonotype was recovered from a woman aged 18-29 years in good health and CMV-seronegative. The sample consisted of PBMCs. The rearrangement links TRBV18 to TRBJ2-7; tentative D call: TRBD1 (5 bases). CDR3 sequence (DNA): TGTGCCAGCTCACCATCGGACACCCGAGCGCAGTACTTC. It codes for CASSPSDTRAQYF.